This entry lists 4 T cell receptor beta chains sequenced from one sample in a study of blood T cell repertoires in COVID-19. This table comes from immunoSEQ multiplex PCR, and its TCRdb copy is limited to in-frame clones, with some not included. Of about 51,000 clones in the sample, approximately 86% were seen once. The material sequenced was peripheral blood. The origin of the receptors is a man aged 45-65 years with active COVID-19.

The chain links TRBV6-4 to TRBJ2-3, with D perhaps matching TRBD1 (5 bases). Germline lookup yields CDR1 MRHNA and CDR2 SNTAGT. The CDR3 extends over 13 amino acids. V was trimmed by 0 bases and J by 5 bases, leaving 6 bases between them. The CDR3 protein is CASSDSRGDTQYF. The CDR3 DNA reads as TGTGCCAGCAGTGACTCTAGGGGAGATACGCAGTATTTT.

By share, this clone counts as medium-sized. V and J are TRBV4-2 and TRBJ2-4, with 8 positions matching TRBD2. This CDR3 is built from 17 residues. The germline CDR1 and CDR2 sequences are LGHNA and YNFKEQ. Trimming cost V 0 bases and J 5 bases; bases outside gene matches: 9. This CDR3 is CASSQDLRLAYQNIQYF. CDR3 DNA: TGTGCCAGCAGCCAAGATCTACGACTAGCGTATCAAAACATTCAGTACTTC.

This clone has only one observation. The genes are TRBV18 and TRBJ1-1, with 8 bases fitting TRBD1. This CDR3 is 14 amino acids long. The junction had 1 base not matched to a gene; V was cut back by 4 bases and J by 0 bases. CDR1 is KGHSH, CDR2 LQKENI, per germline. This CDR3 is CASSLQGVNTEAFF. Written as DNA, the CDR3 is TGTGCCAGCTCACTACAGGGGGTGAACACTGAAGCTTTCTTT.

J is TRBJ2-1 and V is TRBV7-9, with D possibly being TRBD2 (6 bases). Germline assignment: CDR1 SEHNR and CDR2 FQNEAQ (reference sequence). The CDR3 runs 14 residues. V was clipped by 1 base and J by 4 bases, with 8 bases between them. The CDR3 sequence: CASSLVRGYNEQFF. The CDR3 bases are TGTGCCAGCAGCTTAGTACGGGGGTACAATGAGCAGTTCTTC.